This T cell receptor beta chain was captured by sequencing in a study of T-cell memory formation after mild COVID-19. At the level of the study: TCR clusters were largely donor specific. Overall study findings and caveats: Cross-reactive memory seemingly joined, as some responding clones were found in pre-infection memory. CD4+ contracting clones were mainly CM and EM; CD8+ ones, EMRA. Clones that contracted from day 15 to 85 were balanced CD4/CD8, while later expanders leaned CD4+.

MiXCR was run by TCRdb on the 5' RACE reads, yielding one entry per CDR3 protein. There are about 560,000 distinct CDR3 sequences in the sample; roughly a sixth occur only once, and about 8.1% lies in the top ten. CDR3 length: 14 amino acids. Germline V gives CDR1 SGHVS, CDR2 FQNEAQ. The V end lost 5 bases, the J end lost 5 bases, and 15 bases lay between the germline ends. This clonotype was detected a few times. No antigen is known for it. This receptor was taken from an adult woman who had mild COVID-19 (a few samples of this study predate the infection). Cell type and time point are not known. Sequenced sample: PBMCs or a T cell subset sorted from them (not recorded which). V is TRBV7-8 and J is TRBJ2-5; perhaps D is TRBD1 or TRBD2 (6 bases each). This CDR3 reads CASSAQQGLETQYF. For the CDR3, the DNA is TGTGCCAGCAGCGCACAACAGGGACTGGAGACCCAGTACTTC.